This T cell receptor (beta chain) was sequenced in a study of blood T cell repertoires in COVID-19. Study information: The United States, Italy and Spain provided the acute and convalescent COVID-19 samples.

Sequenced by immunoSEQ multiplex PCR; TCRdb stores in-frame clones only, minus some. The sample holds approximately 410,000 clones, more than 80% seen once. This clone was seen just once. This CDR3 comprises 15 residues. The trim removed 6 bases at V and 4 bases at J, leaving 7 bases unmatched. CDR1 and CDR2 from the germline V gene are MNHEY and SVGAGI. V usage is TRBV6-5 and J usage is TRBJ2-2, with TRBD2 matching 8 bases. This TCR came from a woman younger than 45 with active or convalescent COVID-19. The specimen was peripheral blood. In DNA, the CDR3 is TGTGCCAGCAGCCCCGGACTAGCTGGCACCGGGGAGCTGTTTTTT. Encoded protein: CASSPGLAGTGELFF.